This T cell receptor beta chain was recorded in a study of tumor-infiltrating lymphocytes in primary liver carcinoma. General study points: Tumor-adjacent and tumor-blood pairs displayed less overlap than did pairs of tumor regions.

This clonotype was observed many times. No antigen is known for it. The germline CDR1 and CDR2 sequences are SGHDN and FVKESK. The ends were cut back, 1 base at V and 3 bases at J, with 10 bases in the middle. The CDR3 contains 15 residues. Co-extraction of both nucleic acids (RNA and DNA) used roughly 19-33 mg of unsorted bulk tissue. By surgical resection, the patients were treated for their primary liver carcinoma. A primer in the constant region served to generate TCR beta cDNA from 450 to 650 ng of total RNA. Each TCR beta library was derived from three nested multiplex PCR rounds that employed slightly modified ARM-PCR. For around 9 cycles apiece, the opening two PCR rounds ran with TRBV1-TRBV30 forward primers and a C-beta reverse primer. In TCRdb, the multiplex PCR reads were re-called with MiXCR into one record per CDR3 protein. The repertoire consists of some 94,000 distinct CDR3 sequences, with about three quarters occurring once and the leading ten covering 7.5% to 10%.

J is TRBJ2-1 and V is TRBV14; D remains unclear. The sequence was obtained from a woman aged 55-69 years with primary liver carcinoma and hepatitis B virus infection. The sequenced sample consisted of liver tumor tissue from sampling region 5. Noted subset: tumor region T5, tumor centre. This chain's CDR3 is CASSQGLGYYNEQFF. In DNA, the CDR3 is TGTGCCAGCAGCCAAGGGCTGGGCTACTACAATGAGCAGTTCTTC.